This note documents a single TCR beta chain sequence. Profiling relied on immunoSEQ multiplex PCR, and the TCRdb table lists in-frame clones only, not all of them. The table lists around 700,000 clones, over 65% of them singletons. Participating donors were healthy, HIV-negative adults free of recent acute infections or vaccinations. The data stem from a study of shared clonotypes between healthy human individuals. Germline CDR1 reads SGHRS; CDR2 reads YFSETQ. Trimming took 2 bases from V and 5 from J; bases not matched to a gene: 9. The CDR3 runs to 16 residues. The chain uses TRBV5-1 and TRBJ1-4; 7 bases align to TRBD1. The sample comprised memory CD4+ T cells sorted from blood. The sample's subset: CD45RA-negative fraction. This receptor was obtained from a woman aged 30 to 39 in good health. In nucleotides, the CDR3 is TGCGCCAGCAGCTTAGGACAGGAAACCTCGAATGAAAAACTGTTTTTT. This translates into CASSLGQETSNEKLFF. The whole variable domain, filled in from reference TRBV5-1 and TRBJ1-4, reads KAGVTQTPRYLIKTRGQQVTLSCSPISGHRSVSWYQQTPGQGLQFLFEYFSETQRNKGNFPGRFSGRQFSNSRSEMNVSTLELGDSALYLCASSLGQETSNEKLFFGSGTQLSVL.